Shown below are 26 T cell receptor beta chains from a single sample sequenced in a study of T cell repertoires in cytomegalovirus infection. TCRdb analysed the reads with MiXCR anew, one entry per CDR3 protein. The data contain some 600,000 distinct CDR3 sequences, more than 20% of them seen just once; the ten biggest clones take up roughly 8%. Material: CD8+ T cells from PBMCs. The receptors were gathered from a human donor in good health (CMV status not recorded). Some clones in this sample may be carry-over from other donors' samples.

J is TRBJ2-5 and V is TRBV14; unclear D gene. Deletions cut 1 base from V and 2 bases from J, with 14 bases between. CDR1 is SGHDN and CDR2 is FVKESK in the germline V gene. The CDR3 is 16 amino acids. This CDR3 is CASSQARLQLQETQYF. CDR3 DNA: TGTGCCAGCAGCCAAGCCCGATTACAACTACAAGAGACCCAGTACTTC.

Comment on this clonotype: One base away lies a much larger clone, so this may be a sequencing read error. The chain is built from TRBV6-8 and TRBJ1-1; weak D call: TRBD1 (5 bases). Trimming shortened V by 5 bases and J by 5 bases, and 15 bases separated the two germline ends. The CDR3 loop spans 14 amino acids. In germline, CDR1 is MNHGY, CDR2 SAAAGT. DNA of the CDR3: TGTGCCAGCAGTCAGGTGGGGGATAAAACTGAAGCTTTCTTT. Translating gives CASSQVGDKTEAFF.

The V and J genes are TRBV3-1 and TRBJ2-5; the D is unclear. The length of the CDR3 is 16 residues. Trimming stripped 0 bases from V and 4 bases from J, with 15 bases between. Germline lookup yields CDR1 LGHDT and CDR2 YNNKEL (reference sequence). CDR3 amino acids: CASSQEASFGRETQYF. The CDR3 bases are TGTGCCAGCAGCCAAGAGGCCTCGTTCGGGCGAGAGACCCAGTACTTC.

Here the CDR3 reads CASSPDGSLTDTQYF. DNA of the CDR3: TGCGCCAGCAGCCCCGATGGTTCCCTCACAGATACGCAGTATTTT. This chain uses TRBV5-1 with TRBJ2-3; D unclear. The germline V gene has CDR1 SGHRS and CDR2 YFSETQ. Trimming shortened V by 4 bases and J by 2 bases, and 14 bases separated the two germline ends. The CDR3 runs 15 residues.

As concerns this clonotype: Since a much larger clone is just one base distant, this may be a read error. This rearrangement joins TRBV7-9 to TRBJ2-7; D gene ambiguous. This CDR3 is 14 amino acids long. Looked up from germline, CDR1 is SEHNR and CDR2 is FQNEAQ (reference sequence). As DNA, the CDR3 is TGTGTCAGCAGCTCCCCGGACGATCTCGACGAGCAGTACTTC. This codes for CVSSSPDDLDEQYF.

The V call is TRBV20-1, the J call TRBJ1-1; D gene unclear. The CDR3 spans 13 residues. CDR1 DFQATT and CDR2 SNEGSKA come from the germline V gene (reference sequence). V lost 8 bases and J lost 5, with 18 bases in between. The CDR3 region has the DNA TGCAGTCCCCTCCCCCTCTTGAGGACTGAAGCTTTCTTT. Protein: CSPLPLLRTEAFF.

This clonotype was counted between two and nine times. CDR3 region: CASSQVGEWTEAFF. CDR3 nucleotide sequence: TGTGCCAGCAGTCAAGTAGGGGAATGGACTGAAGCTTTCTTT. The rearrangement uses TRBV11-2 and TRBJ1-1, with D maybe TRBD1 (5 bases). The V gene lost 6 bases and the J gene lost 5 bases, with 16 bases spanning the gap. The CDR3 totals 14 residues. Germline CDR1 reads SGHAT; CDR2 reads FQNNGV.

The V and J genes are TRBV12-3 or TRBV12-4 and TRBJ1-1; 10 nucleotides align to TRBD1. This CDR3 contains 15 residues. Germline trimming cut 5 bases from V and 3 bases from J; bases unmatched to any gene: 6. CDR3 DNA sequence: TGTGCCAGCAGTGGCCCCGGACAGGGGGACACTGAAGCTTTCTTT. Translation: CASSGPGQGDTEAFF.

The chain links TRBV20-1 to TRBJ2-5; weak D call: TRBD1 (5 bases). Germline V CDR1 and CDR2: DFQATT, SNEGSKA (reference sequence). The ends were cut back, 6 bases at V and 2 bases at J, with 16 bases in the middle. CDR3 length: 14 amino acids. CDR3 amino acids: CSASTPREQETQYF. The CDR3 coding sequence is TGCAGTGCCTCGACCCCCAGGGAACAAGAGACCCAGTACTTC.

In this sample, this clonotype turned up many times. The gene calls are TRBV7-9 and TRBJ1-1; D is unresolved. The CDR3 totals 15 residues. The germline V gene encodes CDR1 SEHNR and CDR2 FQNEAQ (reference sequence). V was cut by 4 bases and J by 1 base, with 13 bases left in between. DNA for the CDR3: TGTGCCAGCAGCTCCTCCGAGGGCGAGAACACTGAAGCTTTCTTT. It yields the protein CASSSSEGENTEAFF.

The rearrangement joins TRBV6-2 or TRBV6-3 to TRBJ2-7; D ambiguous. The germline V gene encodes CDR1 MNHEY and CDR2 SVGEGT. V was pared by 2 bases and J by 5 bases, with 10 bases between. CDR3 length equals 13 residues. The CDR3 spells CASSYDPENEQYV. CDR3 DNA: TGTGCCAGCAGTTACGACCCGGAGAACGAGCAGTACGTC.

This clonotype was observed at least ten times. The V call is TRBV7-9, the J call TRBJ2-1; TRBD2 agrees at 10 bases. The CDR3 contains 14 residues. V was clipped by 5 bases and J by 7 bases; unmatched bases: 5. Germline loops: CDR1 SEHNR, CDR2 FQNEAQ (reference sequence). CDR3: CASSPTSGFNEQFF. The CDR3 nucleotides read TGTGCCAGCAGCCCGACTAGCGGGTTTAATGAGCAGTTCTTC.

This CDR3 reads CASSCAVDRDYEQYF. Here the CDR3 DNA reads TGTGCCAGCAGTTGCGCCGTTGACAGGGACTACGAGCAGTACTTC. This rearrangement joins TRBV6-5 to TRBJ2-7; 7 nucleotides agree with TRBD1. Germline V lookup: CDR1 MNHEY, CDR2 SVGAGI. The CDR3 consists of 15 residues. V trimming: 4 bases; J trimming: 3 bases; junction bases outside the gene matches: 9.

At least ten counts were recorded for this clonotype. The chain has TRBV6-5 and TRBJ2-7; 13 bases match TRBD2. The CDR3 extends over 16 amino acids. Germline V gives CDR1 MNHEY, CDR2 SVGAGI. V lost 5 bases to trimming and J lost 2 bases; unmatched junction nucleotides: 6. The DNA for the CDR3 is TGTGCCAGCAGTGAGCCTGGACTAGCGGGGGCCTACGAGCAGTACTTC. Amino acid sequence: CASSEPGLAGAYEQYF.

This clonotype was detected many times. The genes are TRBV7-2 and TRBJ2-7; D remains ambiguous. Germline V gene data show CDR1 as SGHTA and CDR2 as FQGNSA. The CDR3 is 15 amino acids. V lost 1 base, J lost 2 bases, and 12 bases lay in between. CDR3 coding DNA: TGTGCCAGCAGCTTAGATCGCGCCGTAGCCTACGAGCAGTACTTC. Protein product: CASSLDRAVAYEQYF.

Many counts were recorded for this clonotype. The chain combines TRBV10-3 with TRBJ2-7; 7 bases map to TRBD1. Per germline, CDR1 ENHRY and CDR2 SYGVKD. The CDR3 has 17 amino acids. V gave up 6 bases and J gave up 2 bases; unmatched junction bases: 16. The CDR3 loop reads CAIRHAGQGVPTYEQYF. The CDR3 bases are TGTGCCATCAGGCATGCCGGGCAGGGGGTTCCAACCTACGAGCAGTACTTC.

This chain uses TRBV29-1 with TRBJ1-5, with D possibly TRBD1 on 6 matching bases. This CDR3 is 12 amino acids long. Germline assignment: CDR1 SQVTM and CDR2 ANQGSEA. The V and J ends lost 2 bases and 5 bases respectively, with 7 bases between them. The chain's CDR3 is CSVESGDQPQHF. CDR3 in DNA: TGCAGCGTTGAATCAGGGGATCAGCCCCAGCATTTT.

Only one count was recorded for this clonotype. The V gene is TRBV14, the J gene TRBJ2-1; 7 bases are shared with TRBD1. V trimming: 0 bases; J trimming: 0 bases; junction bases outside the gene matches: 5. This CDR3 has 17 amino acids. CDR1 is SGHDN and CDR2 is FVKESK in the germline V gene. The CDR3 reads CASSQDLTGSSYNEQFF. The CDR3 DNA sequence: TGTGCCAGCAGCCAAGATCTGACAGGGAGCTCCTACAATGAGCAGTTCTTC.

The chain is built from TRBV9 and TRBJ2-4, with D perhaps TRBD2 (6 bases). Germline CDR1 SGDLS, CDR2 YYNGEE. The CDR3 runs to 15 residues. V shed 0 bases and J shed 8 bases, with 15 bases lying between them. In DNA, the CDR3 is TGTGCCAGCAGCGTAGAGGAGGGTCCGGGAGACATTCAGTACTTC. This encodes CASSVEEGPGDIQYF. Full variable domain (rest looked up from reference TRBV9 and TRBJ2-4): DSGVTQTPKHLITATGQRVTLRCSPRSGDLSVYWYQQSLDQGLQFLIQYYNGEERAKGNILERFSAQQFPDLHSELNLSSLELGDSALYFCASSVEEGPGDIQYFGAGTRLSVL.

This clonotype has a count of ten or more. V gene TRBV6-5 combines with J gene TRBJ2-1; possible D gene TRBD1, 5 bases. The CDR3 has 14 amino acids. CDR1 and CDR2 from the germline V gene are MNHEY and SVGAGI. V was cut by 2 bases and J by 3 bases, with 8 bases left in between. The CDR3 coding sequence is TGTGCCAGCAGTTACAGGGGCGGCTACAATGAGCAGTTCTTC. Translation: CASSYRGGYNEQFF.

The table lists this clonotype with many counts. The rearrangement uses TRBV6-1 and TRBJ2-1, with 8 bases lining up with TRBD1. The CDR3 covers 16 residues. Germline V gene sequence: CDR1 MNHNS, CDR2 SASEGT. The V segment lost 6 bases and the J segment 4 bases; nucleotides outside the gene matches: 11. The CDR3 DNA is TGTGCCAGCAGCCTGATGGGCACAGGGGGTTACAATGAGCAGTTCTTC. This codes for CASSLMGTGGYNEQFF.

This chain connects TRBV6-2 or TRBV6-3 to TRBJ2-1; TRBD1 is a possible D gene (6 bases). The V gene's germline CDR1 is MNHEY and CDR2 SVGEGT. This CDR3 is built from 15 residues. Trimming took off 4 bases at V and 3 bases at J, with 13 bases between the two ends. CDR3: CASSSAGEFYNEQFF. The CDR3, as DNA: TGTGCCAGCAGTTCAGCAGGGGAGTTCTACAATGAGCAGTTCTTC.

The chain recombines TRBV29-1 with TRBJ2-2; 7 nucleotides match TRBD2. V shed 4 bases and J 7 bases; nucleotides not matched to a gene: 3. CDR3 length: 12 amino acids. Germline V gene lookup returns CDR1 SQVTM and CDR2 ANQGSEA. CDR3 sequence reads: CSVVWEGGELFF. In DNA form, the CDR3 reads TGCAGCGTTGTCTGGGAGGGCGGGGAGCTGTTTTTT.

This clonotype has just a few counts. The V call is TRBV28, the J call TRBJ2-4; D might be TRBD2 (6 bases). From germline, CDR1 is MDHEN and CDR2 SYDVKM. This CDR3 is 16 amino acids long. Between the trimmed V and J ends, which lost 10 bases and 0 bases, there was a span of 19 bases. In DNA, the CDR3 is TGTGCCACCGCCGGACGAGGGACTGTAGCCAAAAACATTCAGTACTTC. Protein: CATAGRGTVAKNIQYF.

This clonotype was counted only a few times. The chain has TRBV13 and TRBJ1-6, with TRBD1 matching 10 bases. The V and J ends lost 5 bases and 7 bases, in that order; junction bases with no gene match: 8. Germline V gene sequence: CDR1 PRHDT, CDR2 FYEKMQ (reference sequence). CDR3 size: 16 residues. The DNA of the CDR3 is TGTGCCAGCAGCACCGGACAGGGGGGTATGAATTCACCCCTCCACTTT. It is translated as CASSTGQGGMNSPLHF.

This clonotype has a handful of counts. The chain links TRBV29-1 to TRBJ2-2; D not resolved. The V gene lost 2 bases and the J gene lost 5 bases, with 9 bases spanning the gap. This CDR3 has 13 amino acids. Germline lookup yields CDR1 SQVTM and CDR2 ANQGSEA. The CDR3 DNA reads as TGCAGCGTTGAATGGGGAAGTACCGGGGAGCTGTTTTTT. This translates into CSVEWGSTGELFF.